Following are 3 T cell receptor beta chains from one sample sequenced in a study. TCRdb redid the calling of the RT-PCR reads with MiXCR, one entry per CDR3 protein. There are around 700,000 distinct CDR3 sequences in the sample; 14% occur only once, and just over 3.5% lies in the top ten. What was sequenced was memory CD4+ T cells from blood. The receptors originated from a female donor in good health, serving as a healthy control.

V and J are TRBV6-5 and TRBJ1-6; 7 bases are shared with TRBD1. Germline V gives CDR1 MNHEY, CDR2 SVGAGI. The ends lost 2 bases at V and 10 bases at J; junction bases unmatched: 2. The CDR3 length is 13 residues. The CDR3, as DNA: TGTGCCAGCAGTTACGACAGGGACTCACCCCTCCACTTT. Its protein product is CASSYDRDSPLHF.

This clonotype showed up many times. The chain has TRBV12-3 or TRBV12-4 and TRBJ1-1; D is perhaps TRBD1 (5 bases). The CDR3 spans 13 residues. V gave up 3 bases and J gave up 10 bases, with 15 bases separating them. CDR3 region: CASSFGGRGAAFF. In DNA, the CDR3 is TGTGCCAGCAGTTTCGGGGGGAGAGGAGCAGCTTTCTTT.

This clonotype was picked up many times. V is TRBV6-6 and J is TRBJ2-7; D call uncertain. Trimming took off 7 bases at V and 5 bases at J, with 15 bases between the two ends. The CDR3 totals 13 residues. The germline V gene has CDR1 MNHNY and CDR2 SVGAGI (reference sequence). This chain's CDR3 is CASNRKAGNEQYF. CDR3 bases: TGTGCCAGCAACCGGAAGGCTGGGAACGAGCAGTACTTC.